The 22 T cell receptor beta chains below were found in one sample sequenced in a study of blood T cells in healthy people across ages. A second about 6 to 12 cycle PCR used barcoded and J-beta primers. TCRdb used MiXCR to reprocess the 5' RACE reads, holding one entry per CDR3 protein. The sample holds over 500,000 distinct CDR3 sequences, 52% seen once. The specimen sequenced was blood. Source of these receptors: an elderly woman in good health.

The chain links TRBV29-1 to TRBJ2-3, with 8 bases lining up with TRBD2. J lost 10 bases, V lost 2 bases, and 5 bases had no gene match. Germline V CDR1 and CDR2: SQVTM, ANQGSEA. The length of the CDR3 is 12 residues. CDR3 bases: TGCAGCGTTGAACAGCGGGAGATAGCGCAGTATTTT. Translating gives CSVEQREIAQYF.

V is TRBV7-9 and J is TRBJ2-3, with TRBD1 identical over 9 bases. The germline CDR1 and CDR2 sequences are SEHNR and FQNEAQ (reference sequence). The CDR3 extends over 18 amino acids. J lost 0 bases, V lost 1 base, and 8 bases had no gene match. The CDR3 DNA reads TGTGCCAGCAGCTTAGGGGGGACAGGGAGTTTGAGCACAGATACGCAGTATTTT. Its translation is CASSLGGTGSLSTDTQYF.

This sequence joins TRBV12-5 and TRBJ2-2, with TRBD2 matching over 8 bases. The CDR3 extends over 17 amino acids. Looked up from germline, CDR1 is LGHNT and CDR2 is FRNRAP. The V segment lost 2 bases and the J segment 3 bases; nucleotides outside the gene matches: 8. The CDR3 spells CASGLSSTGGDTGELFF. CDR3 nucleotides: TGTGCTAGTGGTTTGTCATCTACGGGAGGGGACACCGGGGAGCTGTTTTTT.

The rearrangement uses TRBV3-1 and TRBJ1-2; a weak D match, TRBD1 (6 bases). CDR3 length equals 14 residues. The ends were cut back, 3 bases at V and 3 bases at J, with 11 bases in the middle. Germline CDR1 is LGHDT and CDR2 is YNNKEL (reference sequence). The CDR3 DNA follows: TGTGCCAGCAGCCAGACACAGGGCGACTATGGCTACACCTTC. This encodes CASSQTQGDYGYTF.

About this clonotype itself: A single base separates this from a much larger clone, so it may be a read error. The gene calls are TRBV6-2 or TRBV6-3 and TRBJ2-1; D remains unclear. TRBJ2-7 explains the end of the DNA better; the J call may be wrong. CDR1 is MNHEY and CDR2 is SVGEGT in the germline V gene. CDR3 length: 17 residues. CDR3 residues: CASSYSVAITSYNEQYF. The CDR3 region has the DNA TGTGCCAGCAGTTACTCGGTAGCCATTACCTCCTACAATGAGCAGTACTTC.

To note about this clonotype: This clone may be a read error of a much larger clone one base away. V gene TRBV24-1 combines with J gene TRBJ2-7; D is possibly TRBD1 (6 bases). The germline V gene encodes CDR1 KGHDR and CDR2 SFDVKD. CDR3 length: 17 amino acids. As DNA, the CDR3 is TGTGCCGCCAGTGATTTGCCGGAGGACAGAGGATCCTACGAGCAGTACTTC. Protein product: CAASDLPEDRGSYEQYF.

The chain links TRBV12-3 or TRBV12-4 to TRBJ1-2; D is undetermined. CDR3 length: 13 amino acids. Trimming took off 7 bases at V and 3 bases at J, with 12 bases between the two ends. The CDR3 DNA is TGTGCCAGCACCGTACTCGGGGACTATGGCTACACCTTC. Protein sequence: CASTVLGDYGYTF.

The rearrangement uses TRBV28 and TRBJ1-6; the match to TRBD1 covers 9 bases. Germline V gene sequence: CDR1 MDHEN, CDR2 SYDVKM. The CDR3 totals 12 residues. Unmatched junction bases numbered 3, after V lost 8 bases and J lost 10 bases. The CDR3, as DNA: TGTGCCAGCGGACAGGGGAGATCACCCCTCCACTTT. Residues: CASGQGRSPLHF.

This clonotype showed up many times. The chain employs TRBV12-3 or TRBV12-4 and TRBJ2-3; a weak D match, TRBD2 (5 bases). Trimming pared 5 bases from V and 2 bases from J, leaving 14 bases between. This CDR3 has 15 residues. The CDR3 DNA follows: TGTGCCAGCAGTGTAAGACGGGAACTCACAGATACGCAGTATTTT. It translates to CASSVRRELTDTQYF.

This clonotype was seen many times. The J gene is TRBJ2-3, the V gene TRBV9; maybe TRBD2 (5 bases). CDR3 size: 13 residues. The V and J ends lost 4 bases and 6 bases respectively, with 12 bases between them. Germline lookup yields CDR1 SGDLS and CDR2 YYNGEE. The CDR3 is CASSPRTGDTQYF. The CDR3 DNA is TGTGCCAGCAGCCCGAGGACTGGGGATACGCAGTATTTT.

Many counts were recorded for this clonotype. The chain combines TRBV20-1 with TRBJ2-7; 10 bases map to TRBD2. The CDR3 has 16 residues. The V gene's germline CDR1 is DFQATT and CDR2 SNEGSKA (reference sequence). V was pared by 5 bases and J by 6 bases, with 16 bases of the junction left unmatched. The chain's CDR3 is CSAPPKKREGVGEQYF. The CDR3 DNA is TGCAGTGCTCCACCGAAAAAGCGGGAGGGCGTAGGCGAGCAGTACTTC.

The rearrangement uses TRBV27 and TRBJ2-7; 7 nucleotides match TRBD2. Germline assignment: CDR1 MNHEY and CDR2 SMNVEV (reference sequence). The V segment lost 6 bases and the J segment 0 bases; nucleotides outside the gene matches: 5. The CDR3 runs 14 residues. The CDR3 sequence: CASRKAGNSYEQYF. The CDR3 nucleotides are TGTGCCAGCAGAAAAGCGGGGAACTCCTACGAGCAGTACTTC.

A note on this clonotype: This may come from a read error, since a much larger clone is one base off. The rearrangement uses TRBV29-1 and TRBJ2-1, with a possible D match to TRBD2 (5 bases). The germline V gene encodes CDR1 SQVTM and CDR2 ANQGSEA. The CDR3 is 12 residues long. The CDR3 spells CSTSRGYNEQLF. The CDR3 DNA sequence: TGCAGCACCTCTCGAGGGTACAATGAGCAGTTATTC.

This clonotype appeared a few times. The chain's CDR3 is CASSYTERAEAFF. DNA for the CDR3: TGTGCCAGCAGTTATACCGAGAGGGCTGAAGCTTTCTTT. The rearrangement links TRBV6-5 to TRBJ1-1; D is ambiguous. This CDR3 region has 13 residues. Looked up from germline, CDR1 is MNHEY and CDR2 is SVGAGI. The V end lost 3 bases, the J end lost 6 bases, and 11 bases lay between the germline ends.

This chain connects TRBV18 to TRBJ2-5; either TRBD1 or TRBD2 may fit D (7 bases each). The length of the CDR3 is 16 residues. In germline, CDR1 is KGHSH, CDR2 LQKENI. The V end lost 3 bases, the J end lost 11 bases, and 25 bases lay between the germline ends. The CDR3 is CASSPEGAGVYNEQYF. DNA for the CDR3: TGTGCCAGCTCACCTGAGGGGGCGGGAGTCTACAATGAGCAGTACTTC. Together with reference TRBV18 and TRBJ2-5, the CDR3 gives the full variable domain: NAGVMQNPRHLVRRRGQEARLRCSPMKGHSHVYWYRQLPEEGLKFMVYLQKENIIDESGMPKERFSAEFPKEGPSILRIQQVVRGDSAAYFCASSPEGAGVYNEQYFGPGTRLLVL.

This chain connects TRBV29-1 to TRBJ1-2, with D perhaps matching TRBD1 (6 bases). Germline loops: CDR1 SQVTM, CDR2 ANQGSEA. The CDR3 totals 13 residues. Trimming took 4 bases from V and 4 from J, leaving 13 bases between them. The CDR3 loop is CSVGDRTPYGYTF. For the CDR3, the DNA is TGCAGCGTTGGAGACAGGACCCCCTATGGCTACACCTTC.

The chain employs TRBV12-3 or TRBV12-4 and TRBJ2-1; 7 bases are shared with TRBD2. V shed 6 bases and J 7 bases; nucleotides not matched to a gene: 15. This CDR3 region has 16 residues. Here the CDR3 reads CASRPWRRENGNEQFF. In DNA form, the CDR3 reads TGTGCCAGCAGACCTTGGCGGCGGGAGAATGGGAATGAGCAGTTCTTC.

This CDR3 reads CASSDGVLGYTF. DNA of the CDR3: TGTGCCAGCAGTGACGGGGTCTTGGGCTACACCTTC. The rearrangement joins TRBV6-4 to TRBJ1-2; D not resolved. Germline assignment: CDR1 MRHNA and CDR2 SNTAGT. The V end lost 2 bases, the J end lost 8 bases, and 9 bases lay between the germline ends. The CDR3 is 12 amino acids.

This clonotype came up many times. The chain combines TRBV12-3 or TRBV12-4 with TRBJ1-2; maybe TRBD1 (6 bases). The CDR3 covers 13 residues. Trimming shortened V by 7 bases and J by 5 bases, and 14 bases separated the two germline ends. The CDR3 bases are TGTGCCAGCACCCGCCGGGACACATATGGCTACACCTTC. This codes for CASTRRDTYGYTF.

This clonotype showed up just a few times. A much larger clone is a single base away; this may be a read error. The rearrangement links TRBV12-3 or TRBV12-4 to TRBJ2-7, with unresolved D. This CDR3 region has 12 residues. V lost 6 bases and J lost 8, with 14 bases in between. CDR3 amino acids: CASRDRPYKQYF. The CDR3 DNA is TGTGCCAGCAGAGACCGACCTTATAAGCAGTACTTC.

This clonotype was observed many times. The V gene is TRBV5-1, the J gene TRBJ2-3; D is uncertain. The germline CDR1 and CDR2 sequences are SGHRS and YFSETQ. V was clipped by 5 bases and J by 4 bases, with 8 bases between them. The CDR3 loop spans 12 amino acids. CDR3 sequence: CASSPGADTQYF. The CDR3 DNA is TGCGCCAGCAGTCCGGGTGCAGATACGCAGTATTTT.

The chain joins TRBV29-1 to TRBJ2-5; 7 bases are shared with TRBD2. The germline CDR1 and CDR2 sequences are SQVTM and ANQGSEA. With V trimmed by 7 bases and J by 11 bases, 16 bases remained unmatched. This CDR3 contains 13 residues. CDR3 nucleotide sequence: TGCAGCGCAATACTAGCGCGGAACTACGGGCAGTACTTC. This gives the protein CSAILARNYGQYF.